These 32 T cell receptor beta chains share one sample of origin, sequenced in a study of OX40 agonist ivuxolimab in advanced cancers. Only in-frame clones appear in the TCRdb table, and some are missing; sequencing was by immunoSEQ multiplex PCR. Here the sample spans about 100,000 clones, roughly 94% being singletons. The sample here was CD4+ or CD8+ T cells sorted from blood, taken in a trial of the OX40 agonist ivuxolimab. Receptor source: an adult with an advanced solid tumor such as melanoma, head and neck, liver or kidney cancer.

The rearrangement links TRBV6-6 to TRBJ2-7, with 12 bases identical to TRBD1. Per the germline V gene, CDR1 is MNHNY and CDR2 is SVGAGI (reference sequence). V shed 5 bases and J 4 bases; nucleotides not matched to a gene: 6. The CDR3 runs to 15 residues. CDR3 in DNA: TGTGCCAGCAGTATTGGGACAGGGGGCAGGTACGAGCAGTACTTC. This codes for CASSIGTGGRYEQYF.

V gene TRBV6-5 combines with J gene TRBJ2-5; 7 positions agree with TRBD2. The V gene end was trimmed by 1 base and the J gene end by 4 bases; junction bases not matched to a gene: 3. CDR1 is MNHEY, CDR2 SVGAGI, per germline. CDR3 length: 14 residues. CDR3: CASSYLGEGETQYF. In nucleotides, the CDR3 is TGTGCCAGCAGTTACTTGGGGGAGGGAGAGACCCAGTACTTC.

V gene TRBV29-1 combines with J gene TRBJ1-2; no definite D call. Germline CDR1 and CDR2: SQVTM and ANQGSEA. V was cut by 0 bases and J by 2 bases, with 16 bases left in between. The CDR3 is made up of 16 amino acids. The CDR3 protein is CSVEDPLTVKNYGYTF. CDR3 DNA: TGCAGCGTTGAAGATCCCCTAACAGTTAAAAACTATGGCTACACCTTC.

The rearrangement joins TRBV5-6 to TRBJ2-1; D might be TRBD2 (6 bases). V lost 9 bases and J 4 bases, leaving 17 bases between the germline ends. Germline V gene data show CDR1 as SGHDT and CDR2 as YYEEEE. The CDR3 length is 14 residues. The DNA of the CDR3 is TGTGCCACCTCTATAGGGGACTTATACAATGAGCAGTTCTTC. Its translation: CATSIGDLYNEQFF.

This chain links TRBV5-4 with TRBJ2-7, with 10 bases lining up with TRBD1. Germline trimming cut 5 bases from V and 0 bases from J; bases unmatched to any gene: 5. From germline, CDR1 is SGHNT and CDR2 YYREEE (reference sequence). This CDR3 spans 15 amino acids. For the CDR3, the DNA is TGTGCCAGCAGGATGGGACAGGGGTCCTCCTACGAGCAGTACTTC. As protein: CASRMGQGSSYEQYF.

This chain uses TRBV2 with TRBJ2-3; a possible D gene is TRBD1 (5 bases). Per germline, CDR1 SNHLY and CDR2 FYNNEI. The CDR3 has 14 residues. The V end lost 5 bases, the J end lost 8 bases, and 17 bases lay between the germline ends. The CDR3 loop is CASSYTGSTFTQYF. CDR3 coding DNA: TGTGCCAGCAGTTATACAGGATCAACCTTTACGCAGTATTTT.

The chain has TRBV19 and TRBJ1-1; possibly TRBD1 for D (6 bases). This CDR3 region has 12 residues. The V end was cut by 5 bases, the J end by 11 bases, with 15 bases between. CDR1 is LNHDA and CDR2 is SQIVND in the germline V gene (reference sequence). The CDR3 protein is CASSSGAWVAFF. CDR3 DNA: TGTGCCAGTAGTTCGGGGGCCTGGGTTGCTTTCTTT.

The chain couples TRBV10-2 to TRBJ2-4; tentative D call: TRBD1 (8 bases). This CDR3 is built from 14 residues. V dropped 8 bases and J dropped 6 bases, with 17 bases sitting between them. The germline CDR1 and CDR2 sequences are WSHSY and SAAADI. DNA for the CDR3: TGCGCCAGCCGACTGACAGGGGAGGGAAACATTCAGTACTTC. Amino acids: CASRLTGEGNIQYF.

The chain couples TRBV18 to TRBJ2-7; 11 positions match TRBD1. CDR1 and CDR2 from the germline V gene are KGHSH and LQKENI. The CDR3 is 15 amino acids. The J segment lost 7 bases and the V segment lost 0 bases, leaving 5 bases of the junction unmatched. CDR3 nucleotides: TGTGCCAGCTCACCACCGGACAGGGGGCGATGGGAGCAGTACTTC. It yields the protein CASSPPDRGRWEQYF.

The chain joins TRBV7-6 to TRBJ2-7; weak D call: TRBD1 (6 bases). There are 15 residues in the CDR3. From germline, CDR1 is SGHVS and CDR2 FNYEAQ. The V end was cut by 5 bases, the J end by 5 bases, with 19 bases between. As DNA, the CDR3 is TGTGCCAGCAGCCCCTTTTTAACAGGGTTAGACGAGCAGTACTTC. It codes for CASSPFLTGLDEQYF.

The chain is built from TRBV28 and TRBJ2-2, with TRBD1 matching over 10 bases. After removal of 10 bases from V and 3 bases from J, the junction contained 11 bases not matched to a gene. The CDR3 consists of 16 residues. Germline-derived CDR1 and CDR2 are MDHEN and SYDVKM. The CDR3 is CAIKSRDRGDTGELFF. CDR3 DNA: TGTGCCATCAAGTCCCGGGACAGGGGCGACACCGGGGAGCTGTTTTTT. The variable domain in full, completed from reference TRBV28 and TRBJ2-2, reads DVKVTQSSRYLVKRTGEKVFLECVQDMDHENMFWYRQDPGLGLRLIYFSYDVKMKEKGDIPEGYSVSREKKERFSLILESASTNQTSMYLCAIKSRDRGDTGELFFGEGSRLTVL.

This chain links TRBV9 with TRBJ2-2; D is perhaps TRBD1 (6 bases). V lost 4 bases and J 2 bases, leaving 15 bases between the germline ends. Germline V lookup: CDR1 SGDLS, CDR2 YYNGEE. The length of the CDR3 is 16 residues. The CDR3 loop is CASSLTWGLNTGELFF. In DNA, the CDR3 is TGTGCCAGCAGCCTTACGTGGGGGCTTAACACCGGGGAGCTGTTTTTT.

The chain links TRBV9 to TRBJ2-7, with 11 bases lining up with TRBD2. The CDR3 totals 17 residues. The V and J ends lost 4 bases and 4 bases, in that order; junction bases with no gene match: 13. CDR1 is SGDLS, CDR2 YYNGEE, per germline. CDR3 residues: CASSQGLAEGRGYEQYF. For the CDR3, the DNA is TGTGCCAGCAGCCAGGGACTAGCGGAGGGTAGGGGTTACGAGCAGTACTTC. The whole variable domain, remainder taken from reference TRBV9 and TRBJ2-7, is DSGVTQTPKHLITATGQRVTLRCSPRSGDLSVYWYQQSLDQGLQFLIQYYNGEERAKGNILERFSAQQFPDLHSELNLSSLELGDSALYFCASSQGLAEGRGYEQYFGPGTRLTVT.

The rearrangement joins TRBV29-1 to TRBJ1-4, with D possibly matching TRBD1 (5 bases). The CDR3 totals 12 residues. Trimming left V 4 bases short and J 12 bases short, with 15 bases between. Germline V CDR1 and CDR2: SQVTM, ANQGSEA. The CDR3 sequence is CSVVSPGGELFF. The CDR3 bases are TGCAGCGTTGTATCGCCGGGAGGGGAACTGTTTTTT.

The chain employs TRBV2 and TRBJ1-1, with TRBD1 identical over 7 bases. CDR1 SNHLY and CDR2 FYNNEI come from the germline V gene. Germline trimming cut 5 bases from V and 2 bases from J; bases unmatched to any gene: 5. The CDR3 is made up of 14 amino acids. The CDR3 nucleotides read TGTGCCAGCAGTTTCCAGGGGGGAAACACTGAAGCTTTCTTT. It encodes CASSFQGGNTEAFF. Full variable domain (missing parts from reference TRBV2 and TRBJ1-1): EPEVTQTPSHQVTQMGQEVILRCVPISNHLYFYWYRQILGQKVEFLVSFYNNEISEKSEIFDDQFSVERPDGSNFTLKIRSTKLEDSAMYFCASSFQGGNTEAFFGQGTRLTVV.

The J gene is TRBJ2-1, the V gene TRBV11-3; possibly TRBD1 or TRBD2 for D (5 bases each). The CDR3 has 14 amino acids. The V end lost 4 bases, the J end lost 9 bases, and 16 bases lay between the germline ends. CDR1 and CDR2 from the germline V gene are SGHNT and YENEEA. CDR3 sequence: CASSSLATGGEQFF. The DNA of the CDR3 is TGTGCCAGCAGCTCCCTAGCAACTGGGGGTGAGCAGTTCTTC.

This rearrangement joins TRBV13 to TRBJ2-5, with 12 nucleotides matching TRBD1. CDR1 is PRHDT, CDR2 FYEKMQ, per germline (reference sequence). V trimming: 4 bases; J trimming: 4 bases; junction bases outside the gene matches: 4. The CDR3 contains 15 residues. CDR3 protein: CASSWGQGAGETQYF. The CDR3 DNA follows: TGTGCCAGCAGCTGGGGACAGGGGGCGGGAGAGACCCAGTACTTC.

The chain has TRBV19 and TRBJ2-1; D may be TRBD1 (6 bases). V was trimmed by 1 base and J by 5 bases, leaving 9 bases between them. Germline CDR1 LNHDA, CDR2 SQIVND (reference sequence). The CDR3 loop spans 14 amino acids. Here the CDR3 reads CASSIADSNNEQFF. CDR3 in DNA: TGTGCCAGTAGTATAGCGGACAGCAACAATGAGCAGTTCTTC.

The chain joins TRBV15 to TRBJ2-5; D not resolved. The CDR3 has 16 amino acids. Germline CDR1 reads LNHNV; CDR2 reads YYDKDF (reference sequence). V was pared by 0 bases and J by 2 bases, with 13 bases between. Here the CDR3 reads CATSRDRFAVQETQYF. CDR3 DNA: TGTGCCACCAGCAGAGATCGTTTCGCGGTACAAGAGACCCAGTACTTC. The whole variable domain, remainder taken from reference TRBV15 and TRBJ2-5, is DAMVIQNPRYQVTQFGKPVTLSCSQTLNHNVMYWYQQKSSQAPKLLFHYYDKDFNNEADTPDNFQSRRPNTSFCFLDIRSPGLGDTAMYLCATSRDRFAVQETQYFGPGTRLLVL.

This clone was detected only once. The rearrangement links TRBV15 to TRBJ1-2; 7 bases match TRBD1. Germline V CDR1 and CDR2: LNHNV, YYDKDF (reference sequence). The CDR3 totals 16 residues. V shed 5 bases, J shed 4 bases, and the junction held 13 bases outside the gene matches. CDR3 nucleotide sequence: TGTGCCACCAGCGCGTACAGGGGAGGGGACCTCTATGGCTACACCTTC. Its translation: CATSAYRGGDLYGYTF. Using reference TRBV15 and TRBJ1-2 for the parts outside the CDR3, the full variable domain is DAMVIQNPRYQVTQFGKPVTLSCSQTLNHNVMYWYQQKSSQAPKLLFHYYDKDFNNEADTPDNFQSRRPNTSFCFLDIRSPGLGDTAMYLCATSAYRGGDLYGYTFGSGTRLTVV.

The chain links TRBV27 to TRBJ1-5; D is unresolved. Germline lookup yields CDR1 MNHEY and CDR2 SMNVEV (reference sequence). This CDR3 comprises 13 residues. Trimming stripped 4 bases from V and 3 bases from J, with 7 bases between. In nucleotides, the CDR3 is TGTGCCAGCAGTTCTGTTCTCAATCAGCCCCAGCATTTT. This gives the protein CASSSVLNQPQHF.

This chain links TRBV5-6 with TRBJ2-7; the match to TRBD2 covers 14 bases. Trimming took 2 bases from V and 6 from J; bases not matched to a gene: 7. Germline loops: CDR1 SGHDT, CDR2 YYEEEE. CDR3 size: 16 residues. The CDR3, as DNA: TGTGCCAGCAGCTTCCCCACCGGGACTAGCGGGAGCGAGCAGTACTTC. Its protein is CASSFPTGTSGSEQYF. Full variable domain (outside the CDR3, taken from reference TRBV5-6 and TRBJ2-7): DAGVTQSPTHLIKTRGQQVTLRCSPKSGHDTVSWYQQALGQGPQFIFQYYEEEERQRGNFPDRFSGHQFPNYSSELNVNALLLGDSALYLCASSFPTGTSGSEQYFGPGTRLTVT.

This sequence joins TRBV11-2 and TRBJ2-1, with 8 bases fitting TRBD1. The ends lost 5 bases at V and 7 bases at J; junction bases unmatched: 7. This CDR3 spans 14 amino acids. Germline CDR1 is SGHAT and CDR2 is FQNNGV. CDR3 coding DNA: TGTGCCAGCAGCAGGACAGGGCGACCTAATGAGCAGTTCTTC. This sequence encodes CASSRTGRPNEQFF.

DNA for the CDR3: TGTGCCAGTAGTATAGATCTCCCGACTAGCGGTAGTGGTCCGACCCAGTACTTC. Its translation: CASSIDLPTSGSGPTQYF. V is TRBV19 and J is TRBJ2-5; TRBD2 matches 9 bases. The J segment lost 7 bases and the V segment lost 0 bases, leaving 15 bases of the junction unmatched. This CDR3 contains 18 residues. The germline gives CDR1 LNHDA, CDR2 SQIVND (reference sequence).

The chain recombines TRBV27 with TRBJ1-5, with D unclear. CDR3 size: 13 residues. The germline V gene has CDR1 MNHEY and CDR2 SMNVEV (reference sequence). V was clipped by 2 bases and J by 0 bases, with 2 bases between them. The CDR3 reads CASSLHSNQPQHF. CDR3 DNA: TGTGCCAGCAGTTTACATAGCAATCAGCCCCAGCATTTT.

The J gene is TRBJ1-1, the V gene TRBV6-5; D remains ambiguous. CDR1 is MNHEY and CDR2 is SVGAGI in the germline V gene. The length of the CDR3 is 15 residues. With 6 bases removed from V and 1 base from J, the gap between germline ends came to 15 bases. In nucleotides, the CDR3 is TGTGCCAGCAGCCCCGGGCCCCCCGAGAACACTGAAGCTTTCTTT. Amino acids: CASSPGPPENTEAFF.

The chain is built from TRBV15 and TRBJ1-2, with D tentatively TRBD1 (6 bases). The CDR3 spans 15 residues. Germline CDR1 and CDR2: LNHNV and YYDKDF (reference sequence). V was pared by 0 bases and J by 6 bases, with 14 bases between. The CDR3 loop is CATSREVRGKDGYTF. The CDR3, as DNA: TGTGCCACCAGCAGAGAGGTCAGGGGAAAAGATGGCTACACCTTC.

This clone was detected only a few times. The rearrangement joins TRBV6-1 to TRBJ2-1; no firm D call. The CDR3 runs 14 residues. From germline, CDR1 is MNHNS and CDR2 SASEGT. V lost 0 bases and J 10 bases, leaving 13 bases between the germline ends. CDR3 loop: CASSEALGPGEQFF. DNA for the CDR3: TGTGCCAGCAGTGAAGCCCTCGGACCCGGAGAGCAGTTCTTC.

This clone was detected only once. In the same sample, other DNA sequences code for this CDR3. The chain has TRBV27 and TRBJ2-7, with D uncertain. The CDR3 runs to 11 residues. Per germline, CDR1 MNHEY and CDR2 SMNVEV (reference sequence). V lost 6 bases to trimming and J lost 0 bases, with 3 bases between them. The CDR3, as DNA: TGTGCCAGCAGCTCCTCCTACGAGCAGTACTTC. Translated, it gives CASSSSYEQYF.

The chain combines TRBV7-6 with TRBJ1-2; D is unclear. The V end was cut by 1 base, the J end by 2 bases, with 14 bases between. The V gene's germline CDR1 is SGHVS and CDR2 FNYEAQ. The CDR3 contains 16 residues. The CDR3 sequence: CASSLDGGFSNYGYTF. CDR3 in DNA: TGTGCCAGCAGCTTAGATGGAGGATTTTCGAACTATGGCTACACCTTC.

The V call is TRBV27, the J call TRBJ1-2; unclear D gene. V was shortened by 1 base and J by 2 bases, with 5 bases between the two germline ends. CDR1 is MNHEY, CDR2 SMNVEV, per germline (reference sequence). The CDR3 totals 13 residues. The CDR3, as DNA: TGTGCCAGCAGTTTATTGGGAAACTATGGCTACACCTTC. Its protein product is CASSLLGNYGYTF.

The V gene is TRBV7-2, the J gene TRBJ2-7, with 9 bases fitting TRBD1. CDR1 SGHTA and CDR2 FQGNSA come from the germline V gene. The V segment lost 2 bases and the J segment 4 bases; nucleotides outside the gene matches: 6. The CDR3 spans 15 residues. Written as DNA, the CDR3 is TGTGCCAGCAGCTTAAAGGGACAGGGTCCGTACGAGCAGTACTTC. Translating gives CASSLKGQGPYEQYF. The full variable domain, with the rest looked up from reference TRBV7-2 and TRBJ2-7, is GAGVSQSPSNKVTEKGKDVELRCDPISGHTALYWYRQSLGQGLEFLIYFQGNSAPDKSGLPSDRFSAERTGGSVSTLTIQRTQQEDSAVYLCASSLKGQGPYEQYFGPGTRLTVT.